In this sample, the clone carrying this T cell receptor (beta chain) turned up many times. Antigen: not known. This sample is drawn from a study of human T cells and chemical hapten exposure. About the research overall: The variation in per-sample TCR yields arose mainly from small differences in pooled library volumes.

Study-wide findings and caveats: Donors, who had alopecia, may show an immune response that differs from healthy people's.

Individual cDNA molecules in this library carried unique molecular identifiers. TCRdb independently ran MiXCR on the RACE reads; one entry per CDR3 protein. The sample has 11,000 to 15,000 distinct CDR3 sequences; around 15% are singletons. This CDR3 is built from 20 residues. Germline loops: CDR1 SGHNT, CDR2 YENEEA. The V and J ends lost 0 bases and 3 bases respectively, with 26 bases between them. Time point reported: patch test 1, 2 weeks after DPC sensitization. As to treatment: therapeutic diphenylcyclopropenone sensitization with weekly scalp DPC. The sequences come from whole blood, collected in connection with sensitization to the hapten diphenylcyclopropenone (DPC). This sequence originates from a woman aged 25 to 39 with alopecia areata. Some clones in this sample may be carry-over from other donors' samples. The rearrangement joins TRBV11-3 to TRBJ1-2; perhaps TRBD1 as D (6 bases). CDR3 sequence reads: CASSLDPPTPQGIFHYGYTF. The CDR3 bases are TGTGCCAGCAGCTTAGACCCCCCGACCCCGCAGGGGATCTTCCACTATGGCTACACCTTC.